These T cell receptor beta chains were read from a single sample in a study of cytomegalovirus exposure and HLA in healthy donors. Data came from immunoSEQ multiplex PCR; TCRdb stores just in-frame clones and leaves some out. Among about 73,000 clones listed, approximately 61% were seen once. Sequenced: PBMCs. The receptors here all came from a woman aged 50 to 60 in good health and CMV-seropositive. The CDR3 runs from the conserved cysteine through the conserved F or W. D genes are given only for firm matches. Rows may omit the clone size; those that give it use once, few, many or a size class.

>NA|TRBJ1-4|NA|TRBV6-6
CASSLQGGKLFF
TGTGCCAGCAGTTTACAGGGCGGAAAACTGTTTTTT
>NA|TRBJ1-4|NA|TRBV6-4
CASSEAGQGNEKLFF
TGTGCCAGCAGTGAGGCGGGGCAAGGTAATGAAAAACTGTTTTTT
>NA|TRBJ2-5|NA|TRBV11-2
CASSPQPGYSWETQYF
TGTGCCAGCAGCCCCCAGCCAGGGTATTCCTGGGAGACCCAGTACTTC
>NA|TRBJ2-5|NA|TRBV11-3
CASSPRGAMGETQYF
TGTGCCAGCAGTCCCCGGGGGGCCATGGGGGAGACCCAGTACTTC
>once|TRBJ2-1|TRBD1|TRBV27
CASSSPGGIYNEQFF
TGTGCCAGCAGTTCTCCAGGGGGCATCTACAATGAGCAGTTCTTC
>NA|TRBJ2-1|TRBD2|TRBV6-5
CASSFGLAYNEQFF
TGTGCCAGCAGTTTTGGACTAGCGTACAATGAGCAGTTCTTC
>NA|TRBJ1-3|NA|TRBV27
CASSLSTSSGNTIYF
TGTGCCAGCAGTTTATCGACATCGTCTGGAAACACCATATATTTT
>NA|TRBJ1-1|NA|TRBV6-1
CASSEAVREEGTEAFF
TGTGCCAGCAGTGAAGCTGTCAGGGAGGAGGGCACTGAAGCTTTCTTT
>once|TRBJ1-6|TRBD1|TRBV6-1
CASADRDPYNSPLHF
TGTGCCAGCGCGGACAGGGACCCCTATAATTCACCCCTCCACTTT
>few|TRBJ1-2|NA|TRBV9
CASSAGVRGYTF
TGTGCCAGCAGTGCAGGGGTACGCGGCTACACCTTC
>NA|TRBJ1-5|NA|TRBV19
CASSIPAGNQPQHF
TGTGCCAGTAGTATTCCGGCAGGGAATCAGCCCCAGCATTTT
>NA|TRBJ2-5|TRBD1|TRBV13
CASSPFRRQGGGETQYF
TGTGCCAGCAGCCCATTCAGACGACAGGGGGGTGGAGAGACCCAGTACTTC
>NA|TRBJ2-7|NA|TRBV6-1
CASSAGASYEQYF
TGTGCCAGCAGTGCCGGAGCCTCCTACGAGCAGTACTTC
>NA|TRBJ1-5|NA|TRBV28
CASSRERGNQPQHF
TGTGCCAGCAGTCGGGAGCGTGGCAATCAGCCCCAGCATTTT
>NA|TRBJ1-2|NA|TRBV5-1
CASSLDGSGGADGYTF
TGCGCCAGCAGCTTGGACGGCTCCGGGGGGGCAGATGGCTACACCTTC
>NA|TRBJ1-2|TRBD1|TRBV6-5
CASSYSTGEEEWGYTF
TGTGCCAGCAGTTACTCGACAGGGGAAGAGGAATGGGGCTACACCTTC
>NA|TRBJ1-5|NA|TRBV7-8
CASSLGRGGYQPQHF
TGTGCCAGCAGCTTAGGGCGGGGTGGCTATCAGCCCCAGCATTTT
>few|TRBJ2-3|TRBD2|TRBV7-7
CASSLDGLAGGPQYF
TGTGCCAGCAGCTTAGACGGACTAGCGGGGGGCCCGCAGTATTTT
>NA|TRBJ2-6|NA|TRBV28
CASSLETASGANVLTF
TGTGCCAGCAGTTTGGAGACGGCCTCTGGGGCCAACGTCCTGACTTTC
>NA|TRBJ1-1|NA|TRBV11-2
CASSLGFGGELQTEAFF
TGTGCCAGCAGCTTAGGCTTCGGGGGGGAGCTACAAACTGAAGCTTTCTTT
>NA|TRBJ1-2|TRBD1|TRBV20-1
CSPTGGYGYTF
TGCAGCCCGACAGGGGGCTATGGCTACACCTTC
>NA|TRBJ1-1|NA|TRBV6-1
CASRLQGQVTEAFF
TGTGCCAGCAGACTACAGGGCCAGGTCACTGAAGCTTTCTTT
>once|TRBJ1-5|NA|TRBV20-1
CSAPGEGPQHF
TGCAGTGCACCGGGGGAGGGGCCCCAGCATTTT
>NA|TRBJ2-1|TRBD1|TRBV6-1
CASSEGRGSYNEQFF
TGTGCCAGCAGTGAGGGCAGGGGGTCCTACAATGAGCAGTTCTTC
>NA|TRBJ2-1|NA|TRBV5-1
CASSLELALRNEQFF
TGCGCCAGCAGCTTGGAGTTAGCGCTGAGGAATGAGCAGTTCTTC
>NA|TRBJ2-3|TRBD2|TRBV10-3
CAIRPGGTDTQYF
TGTGCCATCAGGCCGGGGGGGACAGATACGCAGTATTTT
>NA|TRBJ2-4|NA|TRBV11-1
CASSFWAPAKNIQYF
TGTGCCAGCAGCTTCTGGGCCCCAGCCAAAAACATTCAGTACTTC
>NA|TRBJ1-1|NA|TRBV5-1
CASSLLVDKSRAFF
TGCGCCAGCAGCTTGTTGGTAGACAAAAGTAGGGCTTTCTTT
>NA|TRBJ1-5|NA|TRBV11-2
CASSLGTVNQPQHF
TGTGCCAGCAGCTTAGGGACAGTTAATCAGCCCCAGCATTTT
>once|TRBJ2-1|TRBD1|TRBV10-3
CAISDSTGGVSNEQFF
TGTGCCATCAGTGACTCGACAGGGGGGGTAAGCAATGAGCAGTTCTTC
>NA|TRBJ2-2|NA|TRBV18
CASSSLRGRTGELFF
TGTGCCAGCTCATCTCTGCGGGGTCGGACCGGGGAGCTGTTTTTT